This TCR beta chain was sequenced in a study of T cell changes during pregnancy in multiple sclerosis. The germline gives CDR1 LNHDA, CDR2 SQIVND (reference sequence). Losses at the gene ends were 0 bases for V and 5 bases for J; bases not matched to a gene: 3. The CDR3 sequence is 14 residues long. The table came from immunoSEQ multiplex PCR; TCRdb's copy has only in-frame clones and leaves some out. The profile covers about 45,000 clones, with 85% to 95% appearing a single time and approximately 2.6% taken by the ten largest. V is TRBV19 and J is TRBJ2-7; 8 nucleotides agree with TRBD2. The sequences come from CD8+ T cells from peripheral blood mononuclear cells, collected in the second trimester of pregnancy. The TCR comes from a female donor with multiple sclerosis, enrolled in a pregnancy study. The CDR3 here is CASSIDGGGNEQYF. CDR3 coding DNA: TGTGCCAGTAGTATAGACGGGGGGGGCAACGAGCAGTACTTC.